The entry below gives a single T cell receptor (beta chain) sequence along with its context. Its antigen remains unidentified. Stem cell-like memory, regulatory, central memory and naive CD4+ cells were sorted via CD45RO/CCR7/CD25/CD127/CD95/CD27. J was trimmed by 3 bases and V by 4 bases; bases with no gene match: 5. Germline values: CDR1 ENHRY, CDR2 SYGVKD. This CDR3 region has 16 residues. The data originate from a study of beta chain features in type 1 diabetes. Isolated RNA was reverse transcribed in full, so expressed TCRB transcripts were sequenced. The method was immunoSEQ multiplex PCR; TCRdb's version includes in-frame clones alone and lacks a portion of them. In the table there are fewer than 350,000 clones, around a fifth of which are singletons. Points from the study as a whole: Patients with type 1 diabetes carried fewer insertions and had more deletions at their VDJ junctions. Across all four CD4+ subsets, people with type 1 diabetes showed modestly shorter TCRB CDR3s.

The chain uses TRBV10-3 and TRBJ2-3; 12 positions agree with TRBD2. Sequenced: naive CD4+ T cells from blood. This TCR derives from a woman aged 18-29 years in good health. The CDR3 bases are TGTGCCATCAGTGGGTCGACTAGCGGGGGTACAGATACGCAGTATTTT. It is translated as CAISGSTSGGTDTQYF.